This passage covers 14 T cell receptor beta chains from one sample sequenced in a study of post-analysis software for immune sequencing data. Study-wide results and limits: About five TRBV segments, including TRBV5-6, TRBV5-1 and TRBV20-1, were more frequent in patients than controls.

Every TCR beta cDNA library bore unique molecular identifiers. Each CDR3 protein is one row after TCRdb ran MiXCR on the PCR reads. The repertoire holds 350,000 to 500,000 distinct CDR3 sequences, with over 30% as singletons. The antigens of these receptors remain unknown. Sequencing was performed on blood. The receptors were sampled from a girl under 10 years old with multiple sclerosis.

This chain joins TRBV29-1 and TRBJ2-7; D is possibly TRBD1 (6 bases). CDR3 length equals 11 residues. Trimming took 5 bases from V and 5 from J, leaving 10 bases between them. Germline CDR1 reads SQVTM; CDR2 reads ANQGSEA. CDR3 in amino acids: CSVLGANEQYF. The CDR3 coding sequence is TGCAGCGTTCTGGGGGCTAACGAGCAGTACTTC.

V usage is TRBV9 and J usage is TRBJ2-4, with 10 bases aligning to TRBD2. The DNA matches TRBJ2-7 better at its end, which makes the J call doubtful. This CDR3 is built from 15 residues. CDR1 and CDR2 from the germline V gene are SGDLS and YYNGEE. The CDR3 loop is CASSVGWTSGYEQYF. CDR3 nucleotide sequence: TGTGCCAGCAGCGTAGGATGGACTAGCGGTTACGAGCAGTACTTC.

V gene TRBV5-1 combines with J gene TRBJ1-2; 7 nucleotides match TRBD1. The V segment lost 2 bases and the J segment 4 bases; nucleotides outside the gene matches: 5. Germline CDR1 is SGHRS and CDR2 is YFSETQ. The CDR3 is made up of 14 amino acids. CDR3 amino acids: CASSLETGFYGYTF. CDR3 DNA: TGCGCCAGCAGCTTAGAGACAGGGTTCTATGGCTACACCTTC.

There are a few counts of this clonotype. The gene calls are TRBV6-1 and TRBJ2-1; weak D call: TRBD1 (6 bases). The CDR3 extends over 15 amino acids. V lost 8 bases and J 4 bases, leaving 18 bases between the germline ends. The germline V gene has CDR1 MNHNS and CDR2 SASEGT. CDR3 sequence: CASRPSGARYNEQFF. CDR3 DNA: TGTGCCAGCCGACCGTCAGGGGCAAGGTACAATGAGCAGTTCTTC.

There are a few counts of this clonotype. The rearrangement links TRBV6-5 to TRBJ1-2; 9 bases map to TRBD1. Germline values: CDR1 MNHEY, CDR2 SVGAGI. There are 13 residues in the CDR3. The ends lost 8 bases at V and 7 bases at J; junction bases unmatched: 8. The CDR3, as DNA: TGTGCCAGCCGGACACAGGGGGCGGGTGGCTACACCTTC. Translating gives CASRTQGAGGYTF.

V is TRBV28 and J is TRBJ1-2, with no clear D. CDR3 size: 17 residues. The germline V gene has CDR1 MDHEN and CDR2 SYDVKM. Trimming pared 3 bases from V and 8 bases from J, leaving 25 bases between. CDR3 loop: CASSLTSGSRGREGYTF. CDR3 DNA sequence: TGTGCCAGCAGTTTGACGTCAGGATCGCGAGGGCGAGAGGGCTACACCTTC.

This clonotype has a handful of counts. The chain carries TRBV6-5 and TRBJ2-3; the D gene is possibly TRBD1 (6 bases). The CDR3 covers 17 residues. Germline assignment: CDR1 MNHEY and CDR2 SVGAGI. Trimming stripped 3 bases from V and 0 bases from J, with 16 bases between. The CDR3 DNA sequence: TGTGCCAGCAGTTATCATAGGACAGCTTCTAGCACAGATACGCAGTATTTT. It translates to CASSYHRTASSTDTQYF.

This clonotype was detected a few times. J is TRBJ2-7 and V is TRBV7-3; maybe TRBD1 (5 bases). Germline-derived CDR1 and CDR2 are SGHTA and FQGTGA. The ends were cut back, 2 bases at V and 2 bases at J, with 10 bases in the middle. There are 14 residues in the CDR3. The CDR3, as DNA: TGTGCCAGCAGCTTAGAGGACACTACCTACGAGCAGTACTTC. Encoded protein: CASSLEDTTYEQYF.

The rearrangement uses TRBV28 and TRBJ2-7, with 11 bases identical to TRBD1. The germline gives CDR1 MDHEN, CDR2 SYDVKM. This CDR3 is 15 amino acids long. With V trimmed by 7 bases and J by 12 bases, 17 bases remained unmatched. The CDR3 nucleotides read TGTGCCAGCAACTCCGCCGGGACAGGGGGTTTCTATTTGTACTTC. This translates into CASNSAGTGGFYLYF. The full variable domain, its missing parts supplied by reference TRBV28 and TRBJ2-7, is DVKVTQSSRYLVKRTGEKVFLECVQDMDHENMFWYRQDPGLGLRLIYFSYDVKMKEKGDIPEGYSVSREKKERFSLILESASTNQTSMYLCASNSAGTGGFYLYFGPGTRLTVT.

This clonotype was detected a few times. The rearrangement joins TRBV10-3 to TRBJ1-6; no definite D call. The CDR3 consists of 13 residues. V lost 3 bases and J 7 bases, leaving 7 bases between the germline ends. Germline values: CDR1 ENHRY, CDR2 SYGVKD. CDR3: CAISDRSNSPLHF. In DNA, the CDR3 is TGTGCCATCAGTGACCGATCCAATTCACCCCTCCACTTT.

V and J are TRBV5-5 and TRBJ1-1; a possible D gene is TRBD1 (6 bases). Trimming cost V 3 bases and J 3 bases, with 12 bases left between them. Germline V gene lookup returns CDR1 SGHKS and CDR2 YYEKEE (reference sequence). This CDR3 region has 14 residues. CDR3 sequence: CASSSWTDHTEAFF. The DNA for the CDR3 is TGTGCCAGCAGCTCCTGGACAGACCACACTGAAGCTTTCTTT.

The chain carries TRBV28 and TRBJ2-7, with D unresolved. Germline CDR1 MDHEN, CDR2 SYDVKM. V lost 2 bases, J lost 4 bases, and 12 bases lay in between. The CDR3 sequence is 14 residues long. The CDR3 DNA reads TGTGCCAGCAGTTTACCTCCAAAGGTGTACGAGCAGTACTTC. Its translation is CASSLPPKVYEQYF.

The chain carries TRBV9 and TRBJ1-1; D is uncertain. The CDR3 is made up of 13 amino acids. V lost 3 bases to trimming and J lost 0 bases, with 6 bases between them. Per germline, CDR1 SGDLS and CDR2 YYNGEE. CDR3 amino acids: CASSDSVNTEAFF. CDR3 bases: TGTGCCAGCAGCGACAGTGTGAACACTGAAGCTTTCTTT. The whole variable domain, remainder taken from reference TRBV9 and TRBJ1-1, is DSGVTQTPKHLITATGQRVTLRCSPRSGDLSVYWYQQSLDQGLQFLIQYYNGEERAKGNILERFSAQQFPDLHSELNLSSLELGDSALYFCASSDSVNTEAFFGQGTRLTVV.

This clonotype was detected a few times. The chain links TRBV7-3 to TRBJ2-1, with 9 bases aligning to TRBD2. The CDR3 runs to 16 residues. The germline V gene encodes CDR1 SGHTA and CDR2 FQGTGA. Trimming at V came to 5 bases and at J to 5 bases, leaving 10 bases not matched to a gene. DNA for the CDR3: TGTGCCAGCAGCCCCTGGGGAGCGGGAGGAGACAATGAGCAGTTCTTC. This codes for CASSPWGAGGDNEQFF.